This is a list of T cell receptor beta chains from one sample in a study of blood T cell repertoires in COVID-19. Only in-frame clones appear in the TCRdb table, and some are missing; sequencing was by immunoSEQ multiplex PCR. Of some 270,000 clones in the sample, about 89% are singletons; the top ten hold around 8.8%. Input material: peripheral blood. The receptors here all came from a man aged 35 to 55 with active or convalescent COVID-19. The CDR3 runs from the conserved cysteine through the conserved F or W. Fields, in order: clone size, V gene, D gene, J gene, CDR3 protein, CDR3 DNA. D genes are given only for firm matches. Part of the rows lack a size; the others show once, few, many or a class for expanded clones.

NA	TRBV28	NA	TRBJ2-3	CASSSTSTDTQYF	TGTGCCAGCAGTTCCACTAGCACAGATACGCAGTATTTT
NA	TRBV19	TRBD1	TRBJ2-6	CASNTGTGKGGPSGANVLTF	TGTGCCAGTAACACCGGGACAGGGAAAGGGGGACCTAGTGGGGCCAACGTCCTGACTTTC
NA	TRBV11-3	TRBD2	TRBJ2-7	CASSPGGGSSYEQYF	TGTGCCAGCAGCCCTGGGGGAGGGAGCTCCTACGAGCAGTACTTC
NA	TRBV4-1	TRBD2	TRBJ2-7	CASSQVGGRADYEQYF	TGCGCCAGCAGCCAAGTGGGCGGGAGGGCCGACTACGAGCAGTACTTC
NA	TRBV11-2	TRBD1	TRBJ2-5	CASSSQGVGLVMWTQYF	TGTGCCAGCAGCTCGCAGGGGGTGGGTCTCGTGATGTGGACCCAGTACTTC
NA	TRBV3-1/TRBV3-2	NA	TRBJ2-7	CASSLQAPYEQYF	TGTGCCAGCAGCCTACAGGCACCCTACGAGCAGTACTTC
NA	TRBV4-1	TRBD1	TRBJ2-6	CASSHPTGRSGANVLTF	TGCGCCAGCAGCCACCCGACAGGGCGCTCTGGGGCCAACGTCCTGACTTTC
NA	TRBV6-6	NA	TRBJ1-5	CASQGPNQPQHF	TGTGCCAGCCAGGGGCCAAATCAGCCCCAGCATTTT
NA	TRBV2	NA	TRBJ1-1	CASTIQGSTTEAFF	TGTGCCAGCACTATACAGGGTAGTACGACTGAAGCTTTCTTT
NA	TRBV7-9	NA	TRBJ2-5	CASSVRGGETQYF	TGTGCCAGCAGCGTAAGGGGGGGAGAGACCCAGTACTTC
NA	TRBV9	TRBD1	TRBJ1-1	CASSHGTGATEAFF	TGTGCCAGCAGCCATGGGACAGGGGCCACTGAAGCTTTCTTT
NA	TRBV4-1	TRBD2	TRBJ2-1	CASSQDPGLGGDEQFF	TGCGCCAGCAGCCAGGATCCGGGACTAGGCGGCGATGAGCAGTTCTTC
NA	TRBV10-3	TRBD2	TRBJ2-7	CASTSGQTYEQYF	TGTGCCTCAACTAGCGGGCAAACCTACGAGCAGTACTTC
few	TRBV6-4	NA	TRBJ1-1	CASRPILDTEAFF	TGTGCCAGCAGACCCATACTTGACACTGAAGCTTTCTTT
NA	TRBV4-1	NA	TRBJ1-2	CASSQEEGGYGYTF	TGCGCCAGCAGCCAAGAGGAAGGGGGCTATGGCTACACCTTC
NA	TRBV2	NA	TRBJ2-2	CASTSLKGHTGELFF	TGTGCCAGCACGAGCCTCAAGGGGCACACCGGGGAGCTGTTTTTT
once	TRBV30	NA	TRBJ2-3	CAWRRSSTDTQYF	TGTGCCTGGAGGAGGAGCAGCACAGATACGCAGTATTTT
NA	TRBV7-2	NA	TRBJ1-6	CVSSKMEVSPLHF	TGTGTCAGCAGCAAGATGGAGGTTTCACCCCTCCACTTT
once	TRBV5-1	NA	TRBJ2-7	CASSSSSGGPDEQYF	TGCGCCAGCAGCTCCAGTTCAGGAGGGCCGGACGAGCAGTACTTC
NA	TRBV29-1	TRBD1	TRBJ2-7	CSVEEQGDFHEQYF	TGCAGCGTTGAGGAACAGGGGGATTTCCACGAGCAGTACTTC
NA	TRBV28	NA	TRBJ1-1	CASHPGMNTEAFF	TGTGCCAGCCACCCTGGCATGAACACTGAAGCTTTCTTT
NA	TRBV19	NA	TRBJ1-3	CASSFSRGNTIYF	TGTGCCAGTAGTTTCTCTAGGGGAAACACCATATATTTT
NA	TRBV30	NA	TRBJ2-7	CAWSTWGGTYEQYF	TGTGCCTGGAGTACCTGGGGCGGTACCTACGAGCAGTACTTC
NA	TRBV5-6	NA	TRBJ2-5	CASSSRGGQQETQYF	TGTGCCAGCAGCTCGAGGGGGGGCCAACAAGAGACCCAGTACTTC
few	TRBV30	TRBD1	TRBJ1-2	CAWSGQGYGYTF	TGTGCCTGGAGTGGACAGGGCTATGGCTACACCTTC
NA	TRBV5-1	TRBD1	TRBJ1-3	CASSTGTGAGNTIYF	TGCGCCAGCAGCACAGGGACAGGGGCTGGAAACACCATATATTTT
NA	TRBV5-1	TRBD1	TRBJ2-1	CASSLGQGGGNEQFF	TGCGCCAGCAGCTTAGGACAGGGGGGAGGCAATGAGCAGTTCTTC
NA	TRBV15	NA	TRBJ2-2	CATAGARTGELFF	TGTGCCACCGCGGGGGCACGGACCGGGGAGCTGTTTTTT
once	TRBV5-1	NA	TRBJ1-4	CASSLVGSALGNEKLFF	TGCGCCAGCAGCTTGGTAGGGAGTGCTTTGGGTAATGAAAAACTGTTTTTT
NA	TRBV15	NA	TRBJ2-7	CATSIDLETGNEQYF	TGTGCCACCAGCATAGACCTGGAAACAGGGAACGAGCAGTACTTC
NA	TRBV19	NA	TRBJ2-3	CATRGREEDTQYF	TGTGCCACCCGTGGCAGGGAGGAGGATACGCAGTATTTT
NA	TRBV4-2	TRBD1	TRBJ2-7	CASSPGTGAREYF	TGTGCCAGCAGCCCCGGGACAGGGGCCAGAGAGTACTTC
few	TRBV6-5	NA	TRBJ1-1	CASSYEGRMNTEAFF	TGTGCCAGCAGTTACGAGGGCAGAATGAACACTGAAGCTTTCTTT
few	TRBV13	TRBD2	TRBJ2-3	CASSLSGRGTDTQYF	TGTGCCAGCAGCTTAAGCGGGAGGGGCACAGATACGCAGTATTTT
NA	TRBV7-9	NA	TRBJ2-1	CASSSEAPGASKEQFF	TGTGCCAGCAGCTCAGAGGCCCCGGGAGCAAGTAAGGAGCAGTTCTTC
NA	TRBV9	NA	TRBJ2-1	CASSVGAWGRGVSNEQFF	TGTGCCAGCAGCGTAGGCGCGTGGGGACGCGGGGTGTCCAATGAGCAGTTCTTC
few	TRBV30	TRBD1	TRBJ1-2	CAWSYGQGGFHYGYTF	TGTGCCTGGAGTTATGGACAGGGCGGTTTTCACTATGGCTACACCTTC
NA	TRBV14	NA	TRBJ1-1	CASSQNTGRVDTEAFF	TGTGCCAGCAGCCAGAACACGGGCAGGGTGGACACTGAAGCTTTCTTT
NA	TRBV6-1	NA	TRBJ1-6	CASSDRPGGNSPLHF	TGTGCCAGCAGTGATAGACCCGGGGGTAATTCACCCCTCCACTTT
NA	TRBV30	TRBD2	TRBJ2-1	CAWSVGASGSSYNEQFF	TGTGCCTGGAGTGTAGGGGCTAGCGGGAGCTCCTACAATGAGCAGTTCTTC
NA	TRBV18	TRBD1	TRBJ1-2	CASSPDRSYGYTF	TGTGCCAGCTCACCGGACAGGAGCTATGGCTACACCTTC
NA	TRBV24-1	TRBD2	TRBJ2-2	CATSGQASGGANTGELFF	TGTGCCACCAGTGGCCAAGCTAGCGGGGGAGCGAACACCGGGGAGCTGTTTTTT
NA	TRBV28	NA	TRBJ1-2	CASSRDTRGYTF	TGTGCCAGCAGCCGGGACACGCGAGGCTACACCTTC
NA	TRBV28	TRBD1	TRBJ1-6	CASGSSDRNSPLHF	TGTGCCAGCGGTAGCTCGGACAGGAATTCACCCCTCCACTTT
NA	TRBV4-1	NA	TRBJ1-4	CASSQGQTLNEEKLFF	TGCGCCAGCAGCCAAGGACAGACGCTTAATGAGGAAAAACTGTTTTTT
NA	TRBV5-1	NA	TRBJ1-1	CASSLVGGPTEAFF	TGCGCCAGCAGCTTGGTCGGGGGGCCCACTGAAGCTTTCTTT
NA	TRBV29-1	NA	TRBJ2-2	CSVGGQRTNTGELFF	TGCAGCGTCGGGGGACAGCGAACGAACACCGGGGAGCTGTTTTTT
NA	TRBV3-1/TRBV3-2	NA	TRBJ2-7	CASSQDVGGTYEQYF	TGTGCCAGCAGCCAAGACGTCGGAGGGACCTACGAGCAGTACTTC
NA	TRBV30	NA	TRBJ1-1	CAWSTGYRRNTEAFF	TGTGCCTGGAGTACAGGGTATCGGAGGAACACTGAAGCTTTCTTT